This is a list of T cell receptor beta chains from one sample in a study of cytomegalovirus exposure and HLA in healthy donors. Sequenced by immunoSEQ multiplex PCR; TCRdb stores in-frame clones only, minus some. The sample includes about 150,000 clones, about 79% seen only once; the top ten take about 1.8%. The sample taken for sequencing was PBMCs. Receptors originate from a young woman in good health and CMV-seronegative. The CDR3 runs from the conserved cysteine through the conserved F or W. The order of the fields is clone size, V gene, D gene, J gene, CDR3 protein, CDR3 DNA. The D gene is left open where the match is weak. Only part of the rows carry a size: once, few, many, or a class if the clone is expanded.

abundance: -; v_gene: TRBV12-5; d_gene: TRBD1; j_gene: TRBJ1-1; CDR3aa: CASGFGDRSRAFF; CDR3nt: TGTGCTAGTGGTTTTGGGGACAGATCCCGAGCTTTCTTT
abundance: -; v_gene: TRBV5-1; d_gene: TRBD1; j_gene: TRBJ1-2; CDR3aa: CASSPRTGGQGYTF; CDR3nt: TGCGCCAGCAGCCCTCGGACAGGGGGCCAGGGCTACACCTTC
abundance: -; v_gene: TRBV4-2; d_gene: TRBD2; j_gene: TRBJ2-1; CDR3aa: CASSPSGNEQFF; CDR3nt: TGTGCCAGCAGCCCTAGCGGAAATGAGCAGTTCTTC
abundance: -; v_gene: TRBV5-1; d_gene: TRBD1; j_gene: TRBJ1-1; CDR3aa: CASSSRQGWNTEAFF; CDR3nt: TGCGCCAGCAGCTCCCGACAGGGGTGGAACACTGAAGCTTTCTTT
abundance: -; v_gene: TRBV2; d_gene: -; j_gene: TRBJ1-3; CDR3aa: CASSEGRAMAGNTIYF; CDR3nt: TGTGCCAGCAGTGAGGGCAGGGCGATGGCTGGAAACACCATATATTTT
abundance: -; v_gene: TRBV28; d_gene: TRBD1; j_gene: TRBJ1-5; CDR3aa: CASSLFRDRGSAQHF; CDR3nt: TGTGCCAGCAGTCTCTTCCGGGACAGGGGCTCAGCCCAGCATTTT
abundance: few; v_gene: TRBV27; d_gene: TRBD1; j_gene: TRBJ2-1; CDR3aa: CASSLGTALPNEQFF; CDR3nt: TGTGCCAGCAGTTTAGGGACAGCCCTACCCAATGAGCAGTTCTTC
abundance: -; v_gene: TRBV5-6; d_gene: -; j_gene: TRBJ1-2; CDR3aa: CASSLVGRVHGYTF; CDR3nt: TGTGCCAGCAGCTTGGTCGGCAGGGTCCACGGCTACACCTTC
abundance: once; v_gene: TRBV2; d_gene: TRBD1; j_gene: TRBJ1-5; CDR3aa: CASRAQGHSNQPQHF; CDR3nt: TGTGCCAGCAGGGCACAGGGGCATAGCAATCAGCCCCAGCATTTT
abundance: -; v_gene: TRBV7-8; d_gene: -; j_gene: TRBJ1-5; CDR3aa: CASSLSSARTNQPQHF; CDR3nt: TGTGCCAGCAGCTTAAGCTCGGCCAGGACTAATCAGCCCCAGCATTTT
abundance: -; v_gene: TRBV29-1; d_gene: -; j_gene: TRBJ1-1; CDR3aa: CSVEDLQGFNTEAFF; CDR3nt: TGCAGCGTTGAAGATCTTCAGGGATTCAACACTGAAGCTTTCTTT
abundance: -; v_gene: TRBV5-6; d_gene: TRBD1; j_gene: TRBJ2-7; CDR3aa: CASSFSSGTGSYEQYF; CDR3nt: TGTGCCAGCAGCTTCTCCTCCGGGACAGGGTCCTACGAGCAGTACTTC
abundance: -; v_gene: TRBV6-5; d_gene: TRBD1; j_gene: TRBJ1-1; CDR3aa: CASTRQGGTEAFF; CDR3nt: TGTGCCAGCACCAGACAGGGGGGGACTGAAGCTTTCTTT
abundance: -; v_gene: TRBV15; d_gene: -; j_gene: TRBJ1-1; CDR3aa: CATSDAALNTEAFF; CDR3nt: TGTGCCACCAGCGATGCGGCTCTGAACACTGAAGCTTTCTTT
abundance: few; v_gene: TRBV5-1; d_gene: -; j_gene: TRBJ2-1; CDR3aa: CASNNLREGNEQFF; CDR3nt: TGCGCCAGCAATAACCTGCGGGAAGGCAATGAGCAGTTCTTC
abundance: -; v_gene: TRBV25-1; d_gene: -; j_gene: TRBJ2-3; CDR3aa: CASSAVSTTDTQYF; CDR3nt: TGTGCCAGCAGTGCTGTTAGCACGACAGATACGCAGTATTTT
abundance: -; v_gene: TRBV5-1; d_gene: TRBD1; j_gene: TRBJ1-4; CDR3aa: CASSFTGADEKLFF; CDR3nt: TGCGCCAGCAGCTTTACAGGGGCGGATGAAAAACTGTTTTTT
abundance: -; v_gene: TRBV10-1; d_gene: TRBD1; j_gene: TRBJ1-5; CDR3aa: CASSEGDREVQPQHF; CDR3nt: TGCGCCAGCAGTGAGGGAGACAGGGAGGTCCAGCCCCAGCATTTT
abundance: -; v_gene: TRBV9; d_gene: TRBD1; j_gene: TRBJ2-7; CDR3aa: CASSGGLDRARWDEQYF; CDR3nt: TGTGCCAGCAGCGGAGGGCTGGACAGGGCGAGATGGGACGAGCAGTACTTC
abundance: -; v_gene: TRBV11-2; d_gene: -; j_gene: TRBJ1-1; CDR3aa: CASSPRGSLNTEAFF; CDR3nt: TGTGCCAGCAGCCCGCGAGGCAGCCTGAACACTGAAGCTTTCTTT
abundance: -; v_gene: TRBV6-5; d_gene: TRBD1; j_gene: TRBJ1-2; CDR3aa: CASREDRGSYGYTF; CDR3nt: TGTGCCAGCAGAGAAGACAGGGGATCCTATGGCTACACCTTC
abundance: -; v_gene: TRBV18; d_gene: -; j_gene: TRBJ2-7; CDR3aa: CASSPRGYF; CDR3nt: TGTGCCAGCTCACCGCGGGGGTACTTC
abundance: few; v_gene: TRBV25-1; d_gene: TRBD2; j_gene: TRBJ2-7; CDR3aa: CASSVGGGADEQYF; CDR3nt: TGTGCCAGCAGTGTCGGCGGGGGGGCCGACGAGCAGTACTTC
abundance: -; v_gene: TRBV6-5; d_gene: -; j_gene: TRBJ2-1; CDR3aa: CASSLASTSVREQFF; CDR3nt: TGTGCCAGCAGCCTCGCCTCTACTTCGGTCCGTGAGCAGTTCTTC
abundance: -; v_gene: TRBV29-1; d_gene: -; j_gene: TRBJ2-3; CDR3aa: CSVGGVSSTDTQYF; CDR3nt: TGCAGCGTTGGAGGCGTCAGTAGCACAGATACGCAGTATTTT